The 3 T cell receptor beta chains presented below share a single source sample, sequenced in a study of cytomegalovirus exposure and HLA in healthy donors. The PCR employed 60 Vbeta primers together with 13 Jbeta primers. Sequencing was performed with immunoSEQ multiplex PCR; in TCRdb, only in-frame clones are kept and a portion is missing. The data contain roughly 130,000 clones, around 73% of them singletons. Sequencing input: PBMCs. These receptors all stem from a middle-aged woman in good health and CMV-seronegative.

A single count supports this clone. This chain joins TRBV29-1 and TRBJ1-1; 8 bases are shared with TRBD1. Per germline, CDR1 SQVTM and CDR2 ANQGSEA. J gave up 7 bases and V 7 bases, and 8 bases lay outside the gene matches. The CDR3 runs 12 residues. The CDR3 spells CSGGQAKSEAFF. The CDR3 DNA is TGCAGCGGGGGACAGGCGAAGAGTGAAGCTTTCTTT.

The gene calls are TRBV2 and TRBJ2-4; 8 nucleotides align to TRBD2. V was pared by 1 base and J by 7 bases, with 6 bases of the junction left unmatched. The CDR3 sequence is 15 residues long. Germline V gene lookup returns CDR1 SNHLY and CDR2 FYNNEI. The CDR3 bases are TGTGCCAGCAGTGAAGATACGGGGGGGCCTAACATTCAGTACTTC. Protein: CASSEDTGGPNIQYF. The full variable domain, in which reference TRBV2 and TRBJ2-4 provide the parts outside the CDR3, is EPEVTQTPSHQVTQMGQEVILRCVPISNHLYFYWYRQILGQKVEFLVSFYNNEISEKSEIFDDQFSVERPDGSNFTLKIRSTKLEDSAMYFCASSEDTGGPNIQYFGAGTRLSVL.

This chain links TRBV20-1 with TRBJ1-4; no clear D. Germline lookup yields CDR1 DFQATT and CDR2 SNEGSKA (reference sequence). With 0 bases removed from V and 15 bases from J, the gap between germline ends came to 11 bases. The CDR3 is made up of 11 amino acids. The DNA of the CDR3 is TGCAGTGCTAGAGATCGTGCCCAGGTGTTTTTT. The encoded protein is CSARDRAQVFF.